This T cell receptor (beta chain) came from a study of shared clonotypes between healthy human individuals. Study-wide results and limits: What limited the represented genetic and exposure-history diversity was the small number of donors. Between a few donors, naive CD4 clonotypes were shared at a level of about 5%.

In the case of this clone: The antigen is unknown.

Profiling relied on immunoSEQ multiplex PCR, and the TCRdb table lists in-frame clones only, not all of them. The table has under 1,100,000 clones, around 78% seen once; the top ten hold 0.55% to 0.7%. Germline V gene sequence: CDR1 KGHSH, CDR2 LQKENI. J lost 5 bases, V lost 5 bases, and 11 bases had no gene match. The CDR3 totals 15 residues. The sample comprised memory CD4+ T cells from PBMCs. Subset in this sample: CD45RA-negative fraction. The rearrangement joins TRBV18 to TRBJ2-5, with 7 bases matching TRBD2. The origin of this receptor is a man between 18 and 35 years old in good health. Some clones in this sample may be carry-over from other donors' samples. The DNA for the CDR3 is TGTGCCAGCTCAAAAATGGGGACTATGGCGGAGACCCAGTACTTC. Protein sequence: CASSKMGTMAETQYF.